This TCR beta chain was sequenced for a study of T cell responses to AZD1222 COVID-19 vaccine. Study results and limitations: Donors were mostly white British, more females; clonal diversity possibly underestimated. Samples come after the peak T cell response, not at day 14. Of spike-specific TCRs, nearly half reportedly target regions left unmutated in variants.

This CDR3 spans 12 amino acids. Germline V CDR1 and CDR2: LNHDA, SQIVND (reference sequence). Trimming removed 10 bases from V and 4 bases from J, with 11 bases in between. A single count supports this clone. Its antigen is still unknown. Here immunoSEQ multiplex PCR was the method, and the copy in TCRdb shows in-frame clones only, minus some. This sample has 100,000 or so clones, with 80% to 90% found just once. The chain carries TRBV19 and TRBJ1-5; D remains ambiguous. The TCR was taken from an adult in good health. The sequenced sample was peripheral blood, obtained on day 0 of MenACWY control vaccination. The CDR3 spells CATGRVNQPQHF. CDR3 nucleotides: TGTGCCACCGGACGGGTTAATCAGCCCCAGCATTTT.